Each of the 17 T cell receptor beta chains below was sequenced from the same sample in a study of blood T cell repertoires in COVID-19. Assay: immunoSEQ multiplex PCR; the TCRdb copy retains only in-frame clones and omits some. The sample includes under 200,000 clones, 85% to 90% seen only once; the top ten take 0.58%. Input material: peripheral blood. The origin of the receptors is a man aged 55 to 69 with COVID-19, enrolled during active disease.

The chain has TRBV5-1 and TRBJ2-2; 8 bases map to TRBD1. Germline loops: CDR1 SGHRS, CDR2 YFSETQ. The CDR3 totals 16 residues. J gave up 7 bases and V 4 bases, and 12 bases lay outside the gene matches. This CDR3 reads CASSERAGGQGGELFF. The CDR3 DNA reads as TGCGCCAGCAGCGAGCGGGCAGGGGGCCAAGGCGGGGAGCTGTTTTTT.

This sequence joins TRBV6-2 or TRBV6-3 and TRBJ1-5; possible D gene TRBD1, 5 bases. CDR3 size: 13 residues. The germline V and J ends were trimmed by 4 bases and 4 bases, with 8 bases remaining between them. Germline CDR1 is MNHEY and CDR2 is SVGEGT. CDR3 coding DNA: TGTGCCAGCAGTTTGACAGTAAATCAGCCCCAGCATTTT. It specifies CASSLTVNQPQHF.

The table lists this clone with a few counts. V is TRBV5-1 and J is TRBJ2-7, with D possibly TRBD2 on 5 matching bases. This CDR3 has 15 residues. V lost 0 bases, J lost 0 bases, and 10 bases lay in between. Per the germline V gene, CDR1 is SGHRS and CDR2 is YFSETQ. The DNA of the CDR3 is TGCGCCAGCAGCTTGGTAACGGGAAACTCCTACGAGCAGTACTTC. Encoded protein: CASSLVTGNSYEQYF.

The J gene is TRBJ1-6, the V gene TRBV3-1 (or the pseudogene TRBV3-2); 8 bases agree with TRBD1. The CDR3 totals 16 residues. The V gene's germline CDR1 is LGHDT and CDR2 YNNKEL (reference sequence). Trimming took 5 bases from V and 9 from J; bases not matched to a gene: 12. CDR3 residues: CASSSDSGQGTSPLHF. The CDR3 DNA reads as TGTGCCAGCAGCTCCGATAGTGGACAGGGCACTTCACCCCTCCACTTT.

The rearrangement links TRBV18 to TRBJ1-5, with D perhaps matching TRBD1 (6 bases). The CDR3 consists of 15 residues. Germline CDR1 and CDR2: KGHSH and LQKENI. The V and J ends lost 3 bases and 0 bases respectively, with 9 bases between them. The CDR3 DNA sequence: TGTGCCAGCTCACCTCAGGGGAATAGCAATCAGCCCCAGCATTTT. Translation: CASSPQGNSNQPQHF.

The chain recombines TRBV6-5 with TRBJ1-5; D not resolved. The CDR3 consists of 14 residues. Germline values: CDR1 MNHEY, CDR2 SVGAGI. Deletions cut 0 bases from V and 4 bases from J, with 7 bases between. The CDR3 spells CASSYSGVNQPQHF. CDR3 nucleotide sequence: TGTGCCAGCAGTTACTCCGGGGTAAATCAGCCCCAGCATTTT.

CDR3 DNA sequence: TGTGCCAGCTCACCAGCAGGGTTGAGCAATCAGCCCCAGCATTTT. Translated, it gives CASSPAGLSNQPQHF. This chain links TRBV18 with TRBJ1-5; a weak D match, TRBD1 (5 bases). V was pared by 2 bases and J by 1 base, with 9 bases between. Germline V gene data show CDR1 as KGHSH and CDR2 as LQKENI. The CDR3 is 15 amino acids.

The gene calls are TRBV5-4 and TRBJ2-4; 7 positions match TRBD1. The CDR3 extends over 15 amino acids. Trimming cost V 4 bases and J 1 base; bases outside gene matches: 5. CDR1 and CDR2 from the germline V gene are SGHNT and YYREEE (reference sequence). Here the CDR3 reads CASSGPGQAKNIQYF. The CDR3 nucleotides read TGTGCCAGCAGCGGACCGGGACAGGCCAAAAACATTCAGTACTTC.

The chain employs TRBV14 and TRBJ1-4, with 10 bases that match TRBD1. The ends lost 3 bases at V and 7 bases at J; junction bases unmatched: 5. Germline V gene data show CDR1 as SGHDN and CDR2 as FVKESK. This CDR3 region has 15 residues. Here the CDR3 reads CASSQAGTGVEKLFF. DNA for the CDR3: TGTGCCAGCAGCCAGGCCGGGACAGGGGTTGAAAAACTGTTTTTT.

The chain links TRBV18 to TRBJ1-4, with TRBD1 matching 10 bases. CDR1 and CDR2 from the germline V gene are KGHSH and LQKENI. The CDR3 extends over 17 amino acids. V gave up 2 bases and J gave up 8 bases; unmatched junction bases: 11. In DNA form, the CDR3 reads TGTGCCAGCTCACCATTCCGAGGGGACAGGGGATCCGAAAAACTGTTTTTT. Translating gives CASSPFRGDRGSEKLFF.

CDR3 in amino acids: CASSLVETGKNSPLHF. The CDR3 coding sequence is TGCGCCAGCAGCTTGGTGGAGACAGGAAAAAATTCACCCCTCCACTTT. The gene calls are TRBV5-1 and TRBJ1-6; the D gene is possibly TRBD1 (6 bases). The V and J ends lost 0 bases and 7 bases respectively, with 14 bases between them. CDR3 size: 16 residues. Per germline, CDR1 SGHRS and CDR2 YFSETQ.

The chain joins TRBV10-3 to TRBJ1-3; D gene unclear. Germline CDR1 ENHRY, CDR2 SYGVKD. Trimming removed 6 bases at V and 0 bases at J, with 24 bases between. CDR3 length: 19 residues. The CDR3 reads CAIRDMPSRGLSSGNTIYF. In DNA form, the CDR3 reads TGTGCCATCAGAGATATGCCATCAAGAGGCTTGAGCTCTGGAAACACCATATATTTT.

This chain's CDR3 is CASSLDGTGVEKLFF. CDR3 DNA: TGCGCCAGCAGCTTGGACGGGACAGGTGTTGAAAAACTGTTTTTT. V is TRBV5-1 and J is TRBJ1-4; TRBD1 aligns across 8 bases. V was clipped by 0 bases and J by 7 bases; unmatched bases: 5. The CDR3 is 15 amino acids. The germline gives CDR1 SGHRS, CDR2 YFSETQ.

The chain links TRBV5-4 to TRBJ1-1; a possible D gene is TRBD1 (5 bases). The V gene lost 5 bases and the J gene lost 5 bases, with 13 bases spanning the gap. Germline lookup yields CDR1 SGHNT and CDR2 YYREEE (reference sequence). The CDR3 contains 13 residues. The CDR3 nucleotides read TGTGCCAGCAGAACGGGGGTGGGGACTGAAGCTTTCTTT. It yields the protein CASRTGVGTEAFF. The full variable domain, rest sourced from reference TRBV5-4 and TRBJ1-1, is ETGVTQSPTHLIKTRGQQVTLRCSSQSGHNTVSWYQQALGQGPQFIFQYYREEENGRGNFPPRFSGLQFPNYSSELNVNALELDDSALYLCASRTGVGTEAFFGQGTRLTVV.

This chain uses TRBV5-1 with TRBJ2-6; D is ambiguous. Per the germline V gene, CDR1 is SGHRS and CDR2 is YFSETQ. The length of the CDR3 is 16 residues. Trimming took off 2 bases at V and 0 bases at J, with 9 bases between the two ends. The CDR3 nucleotides are TGCGCCAGCAGCTTACAGCCCAACTCTGGGGCCAACGTCCTGACTTTC. It encodes CASSLQPNSGANVLTF. Filled out from reference TRBV5-1 and TRBJ2-6, the complete variable domain reads KAGVTQTPRYLIKTRGQQVTLSCSPISGHRSVSWYQQTPGQGLQFLFEYFSETQRNKGNFPGRFSGRQFSNSRSEMNVSTLELGDSALYLCASSLQPNSGANVLTFGAGSRLTVL.

The V gene is TRBV10-3, the J gene TRBJ2-7; TRBD2 aligns across 9 bases. V shed 6 bases and J 3 bases; nucleotides not matched to a gene: 6. CDR3 length: 14 residues. Germline V gene data show CDR1 as ENHRY and CDR2 as SYGVKD. The CDR3 loop is CAIRNTSGRYEQYF. CDR3 DNA: TGTGCCATCAGAAATACTAGCGGGCGCTACGAGCAGTACTTC.

As to this clone: The sample carries other DNA sequences with the same CDR3. V usage is TRBV24-1 and J usage is TRBJ2-7; 8 bases fit TRBD1. CDR3 length: 15 amino acids. Germline V gene lookup returns CDR1 KGHDR and CDR2 SFDVKD. V lost 3 bases and J lost 4; bases outside the gene matches: 7. Here the CDR3 DNA reads TGTGCCACCAGTGATCCCCGGGACAGGACTTACGAGCAGTACTTC. Encoded protein: CATSDPRDRTYEQYF.